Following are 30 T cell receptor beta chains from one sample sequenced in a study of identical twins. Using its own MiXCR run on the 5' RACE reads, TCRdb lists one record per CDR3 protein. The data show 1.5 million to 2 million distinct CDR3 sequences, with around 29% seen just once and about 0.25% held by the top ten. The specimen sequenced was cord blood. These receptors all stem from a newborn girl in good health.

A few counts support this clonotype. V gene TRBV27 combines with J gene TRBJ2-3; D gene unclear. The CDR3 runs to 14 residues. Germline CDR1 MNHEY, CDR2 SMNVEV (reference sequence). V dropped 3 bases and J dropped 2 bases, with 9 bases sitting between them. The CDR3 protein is CASSFHQFTDTQYF. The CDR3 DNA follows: TGTGCCAGCAGTTTCCACCAATTCACAGATACGCAGTATTTT.

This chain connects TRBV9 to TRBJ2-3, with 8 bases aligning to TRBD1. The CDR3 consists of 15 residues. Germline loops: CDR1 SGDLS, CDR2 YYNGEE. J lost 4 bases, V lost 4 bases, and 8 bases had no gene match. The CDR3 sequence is CASSPRTGPSDTQYF. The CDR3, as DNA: TGTGCCAGCAGCCCACGGACAGGGCCTTCAGATACGCAGTATTTT.

The CDR3 loop reads CASSPATSESFYEQYF. CDR3 bases: TGTGCCAGCAGTCCGGCGACTAGCGAGAGTTTTTACGAGCAGTACTTC. This chain links TRBV12-3 or TRBV12-4 with TRBJ2-7; the match to TRBD2 covers 8 bases. Trimming at V came to 5 bases and at J to 4 bases, leaving 13 bases not matched to a gene. The CDR3 is made up of 16 amino acids.

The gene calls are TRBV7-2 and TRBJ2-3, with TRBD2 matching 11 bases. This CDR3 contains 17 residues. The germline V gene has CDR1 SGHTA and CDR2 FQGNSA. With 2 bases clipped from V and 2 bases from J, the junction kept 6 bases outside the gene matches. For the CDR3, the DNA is TGTGCCAGCAGCTTACGGACTAGCGGGCTGTTCACAGATACGCAGTATTTT. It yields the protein CASSLRTSGLFTDTQYF.

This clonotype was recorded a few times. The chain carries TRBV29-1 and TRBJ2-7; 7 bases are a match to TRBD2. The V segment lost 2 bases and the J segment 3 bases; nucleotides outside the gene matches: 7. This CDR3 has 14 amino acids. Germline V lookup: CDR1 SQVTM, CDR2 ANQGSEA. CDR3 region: CSVERTGGSYEQYF. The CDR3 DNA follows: TGCAGCGTTGAACGGACGGGAGGTAGCTACGAGCAGTACTTC.

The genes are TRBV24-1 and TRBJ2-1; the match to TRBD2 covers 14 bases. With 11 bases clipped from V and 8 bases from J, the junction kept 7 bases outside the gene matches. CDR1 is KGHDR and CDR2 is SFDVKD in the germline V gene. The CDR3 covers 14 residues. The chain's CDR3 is CAKPAGLAGDEQFF. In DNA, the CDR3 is TGTGCCAAACCCGCGGGACTAGCGGGAGATGAGCAGTTCTTC.

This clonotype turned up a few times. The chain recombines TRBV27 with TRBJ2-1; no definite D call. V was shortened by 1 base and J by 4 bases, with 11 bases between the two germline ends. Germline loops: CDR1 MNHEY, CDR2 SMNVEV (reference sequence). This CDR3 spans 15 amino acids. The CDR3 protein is CASSLYAPIYNEQFF. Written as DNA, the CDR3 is TGTGCCAGCAGTTTATATGCTCCTATATACAATGAGCAGTTCTTC.

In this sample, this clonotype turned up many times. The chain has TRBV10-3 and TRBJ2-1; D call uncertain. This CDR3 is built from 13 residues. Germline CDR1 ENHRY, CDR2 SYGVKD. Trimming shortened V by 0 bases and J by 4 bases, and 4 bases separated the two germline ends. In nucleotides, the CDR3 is TGTGCCATCAGTGAGTCTTCGTACAATGAGCAGTTCTTC. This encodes CAISESSYNEQFF.

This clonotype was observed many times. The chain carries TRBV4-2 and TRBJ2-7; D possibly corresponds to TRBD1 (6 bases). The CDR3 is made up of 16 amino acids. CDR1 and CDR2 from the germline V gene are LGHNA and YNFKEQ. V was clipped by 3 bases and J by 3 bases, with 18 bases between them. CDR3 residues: CASSQRLGGTIYEQYF. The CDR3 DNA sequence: TGTGCCAGCAGCCAGCGTCTCGGTGGGACAATCTACGAGCAGTACTTC.

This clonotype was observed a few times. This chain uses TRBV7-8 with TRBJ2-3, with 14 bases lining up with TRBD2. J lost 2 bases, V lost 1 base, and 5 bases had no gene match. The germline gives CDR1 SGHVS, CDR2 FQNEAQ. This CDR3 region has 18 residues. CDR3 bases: TGTGCCAGCAGCTTAGGACTAGCGGGAGGGGGACTCACAGATACGCAGTATTTT. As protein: CASSLGLAGGGLTDTQYF.

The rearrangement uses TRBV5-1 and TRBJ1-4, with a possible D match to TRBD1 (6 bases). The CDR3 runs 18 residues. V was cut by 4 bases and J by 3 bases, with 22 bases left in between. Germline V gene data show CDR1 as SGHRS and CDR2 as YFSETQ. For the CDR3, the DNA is TGCGCCAGCAGCCCCTTGGGGCAGGGAGGGGGACCTAATGAAAAACTGTTTTTT. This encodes CASSPLGQGGGPNEKLFF.

The DNA for the CDR3 is TGTGCCAGCAGACTAGCGGGGGTAGTTACAGATACGCAGTATTTT. Translating it yields CASRLAGVVTDTQYF. V is TRBV25-1 and J is TRBJ2-3; 11 positions agree with TRBD2. CDR1 is MGHDK, CDR2 SYGVNS, per germline. The CDR3 loop spans 15 amino acids. Trimming took 6 bases from V and 3 from J; bases not matched to a gene: 5. Using reference TRBV25-1 and TRBJ2-3 for the parts outside the CDR3, the full variable domain is EADIYQTPRYLVIGTGKKITLECSQTMGHDKMYWYQQDPGMELHLIHYSYGVNSTEKGDLSSESTVSRIRTEHFPLTLESARPSHTSQYLCASRLAGVVTDTQYFGPGTRLTVL.

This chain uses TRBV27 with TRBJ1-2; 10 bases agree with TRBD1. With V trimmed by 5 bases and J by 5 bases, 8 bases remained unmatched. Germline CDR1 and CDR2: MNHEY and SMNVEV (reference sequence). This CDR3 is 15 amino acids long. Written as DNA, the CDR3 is TGTGCCAGCAGTCACCGACAGGGGGCGCGGTATGGCTACACCTTC. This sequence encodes CASSHRQGARYGYTF.

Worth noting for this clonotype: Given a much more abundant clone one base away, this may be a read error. CDR3 sequence: CASSSLGTSNDEQFF. The CDR3 coding sequence is TGTGCCAGCAGTTCTCTCGGGACTAGTAACGATGAGCAGTTCTTC. V gene TRBV6-5 combines with J gene TRBJ2-1, with 8 positions matching TRBD2. Germline loops: CDR1 MNHEY, CDR2 SVGAGI. This CDR3 region has 15 residues. Unmatched junction bases numbered 10, after V lost 4 bases and J lost 8 bases.

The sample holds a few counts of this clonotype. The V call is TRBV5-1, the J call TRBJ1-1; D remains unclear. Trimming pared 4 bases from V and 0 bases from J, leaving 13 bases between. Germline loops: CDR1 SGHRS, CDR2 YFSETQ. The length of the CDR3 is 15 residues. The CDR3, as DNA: TGCGCCAGCAGCCCGACCCGGGCTATGAACACTGAAGCTTTCTTT. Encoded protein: CASSPTRAMNTEAFF.

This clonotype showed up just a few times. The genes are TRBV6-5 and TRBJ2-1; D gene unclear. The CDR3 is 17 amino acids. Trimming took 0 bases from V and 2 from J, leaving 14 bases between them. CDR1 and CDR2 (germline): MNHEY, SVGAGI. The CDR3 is CASSYSRERWAYNEQFF. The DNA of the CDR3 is TGTGCCAGCAGTTACTCGAGAGAGCGATGGGCCTACAATGAGCAGTTCTTC.

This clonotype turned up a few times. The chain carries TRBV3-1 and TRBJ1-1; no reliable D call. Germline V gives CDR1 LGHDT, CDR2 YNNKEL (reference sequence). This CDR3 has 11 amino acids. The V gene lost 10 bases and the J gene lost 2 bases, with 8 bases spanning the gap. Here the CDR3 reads CATSTNTEAFF. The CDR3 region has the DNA TGTGCCACCTCAACTAACACTGAAGCTTTCTTT.

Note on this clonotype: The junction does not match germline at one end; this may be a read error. The CDR3 here is CVSSIDTPYEQYF. As DNA, the CDR3 is TGTGTCAGCAGCATCGACACACCCTACGAGCAGTACTTC. This chain joins TRBV7-9 and TRBJ2-7; D gene uncertain. CDR3 length equals 13 residues. CDR1 is SEHNR and CDR2 is FQNEAQ in the germline V gene (reference sequence).

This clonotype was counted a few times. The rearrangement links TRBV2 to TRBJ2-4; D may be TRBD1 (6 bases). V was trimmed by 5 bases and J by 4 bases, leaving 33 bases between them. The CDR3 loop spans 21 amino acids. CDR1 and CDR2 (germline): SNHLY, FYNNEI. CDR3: CASSSRIDRSQGYKLKNIQYF. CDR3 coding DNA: TGTGCCAGCAGTTCCAGAATCGACAGGAGCCAAGGGTATAAGTTGAAAAACATTCAGTACTTC.

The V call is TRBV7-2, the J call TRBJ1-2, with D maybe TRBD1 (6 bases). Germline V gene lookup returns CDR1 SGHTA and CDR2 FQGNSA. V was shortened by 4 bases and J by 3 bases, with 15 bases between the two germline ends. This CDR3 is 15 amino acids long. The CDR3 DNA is TGTGCCAGCAGCTCCATTTCCGGGACATACTATGGCTACACCTTC. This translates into CASSSISGTYYGYTF. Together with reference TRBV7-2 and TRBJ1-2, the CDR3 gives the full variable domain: GAGVSQSPSNKVTEKGKDVELRCDPISGHTALYWYRQSLGQGLEFLIYFQGNSAPDKSGLPSDRFSAERTGGSVSTLTIQRTQQEDSAVYLCASSSISGTYYGYTFGSGTRLTVV.

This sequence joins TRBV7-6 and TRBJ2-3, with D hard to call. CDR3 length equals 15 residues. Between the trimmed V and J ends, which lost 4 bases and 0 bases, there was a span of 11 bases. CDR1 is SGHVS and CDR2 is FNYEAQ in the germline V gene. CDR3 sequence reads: CASSSYGSSTDTQYF. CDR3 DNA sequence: TGTGCCAGCAGCTCTTACGGGTCTAGCACAGATACGCAGTATTTT.

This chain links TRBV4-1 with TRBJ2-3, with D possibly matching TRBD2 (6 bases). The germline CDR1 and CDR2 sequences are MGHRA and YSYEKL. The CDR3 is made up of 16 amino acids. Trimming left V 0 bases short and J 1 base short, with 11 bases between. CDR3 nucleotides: TGCGCCAGCAGCCAAGATGGGAGGACGGGCACAGATACGCAGTATTTT. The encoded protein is CASSQDGRTGTDTQYF.

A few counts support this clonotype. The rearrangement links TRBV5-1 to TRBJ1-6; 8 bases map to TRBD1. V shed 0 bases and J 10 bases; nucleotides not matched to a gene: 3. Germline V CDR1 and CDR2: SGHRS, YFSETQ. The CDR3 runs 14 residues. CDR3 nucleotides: TGCGCCAGCAGCTTGGGGACAGGGCACTCACCCCTCCACTTT. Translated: CASSLGTGHSPLHF.

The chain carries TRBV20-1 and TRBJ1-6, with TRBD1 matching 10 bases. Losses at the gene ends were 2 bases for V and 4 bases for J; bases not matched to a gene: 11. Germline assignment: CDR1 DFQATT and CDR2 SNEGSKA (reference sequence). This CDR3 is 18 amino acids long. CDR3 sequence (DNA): TGCAGTGCTAGACCCATCAGCTCGGGACAGGGGTATAATTCACCCCTCCACTTT. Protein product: CSARPISSGQGYNSPLHF.

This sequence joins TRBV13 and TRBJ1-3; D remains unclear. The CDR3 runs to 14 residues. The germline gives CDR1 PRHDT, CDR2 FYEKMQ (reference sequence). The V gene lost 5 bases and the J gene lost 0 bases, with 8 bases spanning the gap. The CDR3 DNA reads TGTGCCAGCAGCCCGCGGGACTCTGGAAACACCATATATTTT. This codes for CASSPRDSGNTIYF.

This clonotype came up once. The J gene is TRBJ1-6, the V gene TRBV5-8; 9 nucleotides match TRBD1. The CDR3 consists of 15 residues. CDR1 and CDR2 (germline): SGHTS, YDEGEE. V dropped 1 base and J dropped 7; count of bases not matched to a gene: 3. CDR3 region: CASSLTGGGNSPLHF. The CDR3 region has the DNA TGTGCCAGCAGCTTGACAGGGGGCGGCAATTCACCCCTCCACTTT.

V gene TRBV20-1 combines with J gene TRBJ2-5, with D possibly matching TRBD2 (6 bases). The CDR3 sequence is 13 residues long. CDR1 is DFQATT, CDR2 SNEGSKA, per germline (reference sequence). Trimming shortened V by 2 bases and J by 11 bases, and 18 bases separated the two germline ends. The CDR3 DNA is TGCAGTGCTAGACCTGGGACTCACAATGAGCAGTACTTC. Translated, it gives CSARPGTHNEQYF.

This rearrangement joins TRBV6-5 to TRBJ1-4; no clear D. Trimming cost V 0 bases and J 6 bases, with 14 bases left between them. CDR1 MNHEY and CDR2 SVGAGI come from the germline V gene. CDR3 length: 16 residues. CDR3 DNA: TGTGCCAGCAGTTACTCTTACTTGTCCTGGGATGAAAAACTGTTTTTT. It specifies CASSYSYLSWDEKLFF.

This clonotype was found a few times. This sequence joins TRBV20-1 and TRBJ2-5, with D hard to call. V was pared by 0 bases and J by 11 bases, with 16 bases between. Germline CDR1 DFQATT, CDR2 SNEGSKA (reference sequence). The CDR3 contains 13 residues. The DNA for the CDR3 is TGCAGTGCTAGAGATCACTCGTCCAATGAGCAGTACTTC. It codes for CSARDHSSNEQYF.

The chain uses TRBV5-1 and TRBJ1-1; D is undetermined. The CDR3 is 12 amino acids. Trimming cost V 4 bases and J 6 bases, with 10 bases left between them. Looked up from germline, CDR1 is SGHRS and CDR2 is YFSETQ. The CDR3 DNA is TGCGCCAGCAGCGGAGGGTATTCTGAAGCTTTCTTT. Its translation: CASSGGYSEAFF.